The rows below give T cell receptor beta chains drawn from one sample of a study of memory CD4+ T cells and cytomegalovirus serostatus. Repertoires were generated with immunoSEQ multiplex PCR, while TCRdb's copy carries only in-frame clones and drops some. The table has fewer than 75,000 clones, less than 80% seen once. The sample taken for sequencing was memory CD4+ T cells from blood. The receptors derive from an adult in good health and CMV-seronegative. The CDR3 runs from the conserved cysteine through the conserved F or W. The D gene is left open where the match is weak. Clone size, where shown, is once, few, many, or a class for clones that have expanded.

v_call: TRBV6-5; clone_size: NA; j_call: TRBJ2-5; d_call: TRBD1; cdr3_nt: TGTGCCAGCAGTCCGGGACAGGCGAACCAAGAGACCCAGTACTTC; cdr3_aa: CASSPGQANQETQYF
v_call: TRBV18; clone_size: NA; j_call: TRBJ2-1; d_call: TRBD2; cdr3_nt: TGTGCCAGCTCACCACCGGGCGGGAGGTTGGGCAATGAGCAGTTCTTC; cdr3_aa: CASSPPGGRLGNEQFF
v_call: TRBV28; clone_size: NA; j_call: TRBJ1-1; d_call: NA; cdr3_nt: TGTGCCAGCACTCTGGGGGGGCTTCAAGCTTTCTTT; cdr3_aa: CASTLGGLQAFF
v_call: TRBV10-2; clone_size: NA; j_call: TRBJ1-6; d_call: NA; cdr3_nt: TGCGCCAGCATGCGACAGATTAATTCACCCCTCCACTTT; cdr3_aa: CASMRQINSPLHF
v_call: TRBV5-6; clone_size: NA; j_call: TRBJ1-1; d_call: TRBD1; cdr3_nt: TGTGCCAGCAGCTGGTGGAGGGGGCGCGGGAAGGCTGAAGCTTTCTTT; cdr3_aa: CASSWWRGRGKAEAFF
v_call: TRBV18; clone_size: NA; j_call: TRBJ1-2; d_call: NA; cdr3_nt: TGTGCCAGCTCACCTGAACACCTTGGCTATGGCTACACCTTC; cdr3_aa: CASSPEHLGYGYTF
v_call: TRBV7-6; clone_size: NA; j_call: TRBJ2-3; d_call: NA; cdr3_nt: TGTGCCAGCAGCTTAGGGGCAGGCACAGATACGCAGTATTTT; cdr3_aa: CASSLGAGTDTQYF
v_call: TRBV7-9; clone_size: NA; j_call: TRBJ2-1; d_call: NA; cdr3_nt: TGTGCCAGCAGCTTACCGGGAGTCGGAGAGCAGTTCTTC; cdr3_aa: CASSLPGVGEQFF
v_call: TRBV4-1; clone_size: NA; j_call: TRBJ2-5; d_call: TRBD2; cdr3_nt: TGCGCCAGCAGCTTTCTAGCGGGGGCCCACCAGCCCCAAGAGACCCAGTACTTC; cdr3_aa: CASSFLAGAHQPQETQYF
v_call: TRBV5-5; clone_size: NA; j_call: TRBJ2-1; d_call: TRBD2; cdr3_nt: TGTGCCTCCGGGCGGGAGATCTACAATGAGCAGTTCTTC; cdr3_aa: CASGREIYNEQFF
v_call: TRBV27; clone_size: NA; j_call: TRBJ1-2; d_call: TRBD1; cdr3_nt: TGTGCCAGCAGTTTACCGGGACAGGCTTATGGCTACACCTTC; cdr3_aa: CASSLPGQAYGYTF
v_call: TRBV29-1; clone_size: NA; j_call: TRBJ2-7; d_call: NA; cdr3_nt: TGCAGCACAAAGACAGGCTACGAGCAGTACTTC; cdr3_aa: CSTKTGYEQYF
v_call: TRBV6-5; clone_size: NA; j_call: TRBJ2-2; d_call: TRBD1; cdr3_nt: TGTGCCAGCACGCCCGGGACAGGGGTCCCCGGGGAGCTGTTTTTT; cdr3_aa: CASTPGTGVPGELFF
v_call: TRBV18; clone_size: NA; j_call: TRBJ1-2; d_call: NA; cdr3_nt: TGTGCCAGCTCCGGGGTCGAGAACTATGGCTACACCTTC; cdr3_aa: CASSGVENYGYTF
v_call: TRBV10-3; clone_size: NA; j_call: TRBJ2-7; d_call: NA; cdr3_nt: TGTGCCATCAGTGAGTCGGCAGGCAGGGAGGATTTCGAGCAGTACTTC; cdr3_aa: CAISESAGREDFEQYF
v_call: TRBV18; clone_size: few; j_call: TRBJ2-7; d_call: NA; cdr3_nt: TGTGCCAGCTCTCAGGGGGGAGACGAGCAGTACTTC; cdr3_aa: CASSQGGDEQYF
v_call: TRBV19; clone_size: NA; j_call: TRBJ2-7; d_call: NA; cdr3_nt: TGTGCCAGTAGTATAGGGGGGTCGCTGAGAGCGGGCGAGCAGTACTTC; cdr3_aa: CASSIGGSLRAGEQYF
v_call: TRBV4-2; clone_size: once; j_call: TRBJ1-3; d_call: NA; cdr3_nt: TGTGCCAGCAGCCAAGGCGAGGGAAACACCATATATTTT; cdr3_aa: CASSQGEGNTIYF
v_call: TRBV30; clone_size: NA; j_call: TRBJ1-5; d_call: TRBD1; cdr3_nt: TGTGCCTGGTCTCAGGGGGCGAATCAGCCCCAGCATTTT; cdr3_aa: CAWSQGANQPQHF
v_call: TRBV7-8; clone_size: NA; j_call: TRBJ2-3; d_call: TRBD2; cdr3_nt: TGTGCCAGCAGGCGTACTAGCGGGAGGACAGATACGCAGTATTTT; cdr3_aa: CASRRTSGRTDTQYF
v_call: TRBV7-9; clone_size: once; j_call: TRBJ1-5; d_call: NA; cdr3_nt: TGTGCCAGCAGCTTAGTTGGGGTCCAGCCCCAGCATTTT; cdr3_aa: CASSLVGVQPQHF
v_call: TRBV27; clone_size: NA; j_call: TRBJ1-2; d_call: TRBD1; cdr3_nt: TGTGCCAGCGGGGACAGGGCCTACTATGGCTACACCTTC; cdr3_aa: CASGDRAYYGYTF
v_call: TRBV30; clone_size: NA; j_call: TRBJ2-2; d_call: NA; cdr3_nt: TGTGCCTGGAGTTCAGGCGCGAACACCGGGGAGCTGTTTTTT; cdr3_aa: CAWSSGANTGELFF
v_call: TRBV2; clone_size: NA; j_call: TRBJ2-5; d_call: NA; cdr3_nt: TGTGCCTCAAACCAGGGGTACCAAGAGACCCAGTACTTC; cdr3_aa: CASNQGYQETQYF
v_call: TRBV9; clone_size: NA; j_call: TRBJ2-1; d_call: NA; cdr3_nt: TGTGCCAGCAGCGTAGCGGGGCAAAGCTCCTACAATGAGCAGTTCTTC; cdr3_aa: CASSVAGQSSYNEQFF
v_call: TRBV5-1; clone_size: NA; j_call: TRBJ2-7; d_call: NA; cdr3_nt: TGCGCCAGCAGCTTGGGATTGGTTACGGGGGCCCTCTCCTACGAGCAGTACTTC; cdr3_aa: CASSLGLVTGALSYEQYF
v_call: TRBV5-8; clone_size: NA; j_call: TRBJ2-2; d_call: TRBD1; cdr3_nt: TGTGCCAGCAGACGACAGGGTTCGAACACCGGGGAGCTGTTTTTT; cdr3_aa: CASRRQGSNTGELFF
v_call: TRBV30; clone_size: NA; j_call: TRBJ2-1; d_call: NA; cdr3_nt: TGTGCCTCGACCTTGGAGAGCTCCTACAATGAGCAGTTCTTC; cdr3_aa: CASTLESSYNEQFF
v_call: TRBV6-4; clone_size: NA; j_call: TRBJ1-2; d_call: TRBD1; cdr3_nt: TGTGCCAGCAGGAGAAGTGGAGGGGGCCGAGGCTATGGCTACACCTTC; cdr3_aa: CASRRSGGGRGYGYTF
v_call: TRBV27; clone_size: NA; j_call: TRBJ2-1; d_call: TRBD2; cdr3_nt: TGTGCCAGCAGTTTATCCACCCTCCCCCTAGCGGGAGGCCACAATGAGCAGTTCTTC; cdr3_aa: CASSLSTLPLAGGHNEQFF
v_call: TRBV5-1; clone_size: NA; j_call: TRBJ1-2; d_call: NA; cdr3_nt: TGCGCCAGCAGCTTGGAACTGGGTTTCAACTATGGCTACACCTTC; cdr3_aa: CASSLELGFNYGYTF
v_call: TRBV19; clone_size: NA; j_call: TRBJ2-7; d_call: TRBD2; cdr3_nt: TGTGCCAGTAGGAGCACTAGCGGAAGGGGTACCTACGAGCAGTACTTC; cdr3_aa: CASRSTSGRGTYEQYF
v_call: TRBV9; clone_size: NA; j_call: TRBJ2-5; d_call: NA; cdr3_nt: TGTGCCAGCAGCGTCCGAGAGACCCAGTACTTC; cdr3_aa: CASSVRETQYF
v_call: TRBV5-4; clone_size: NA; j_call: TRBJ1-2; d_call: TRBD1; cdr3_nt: TGTGCCAGCAGCTCGGGACAGGGGTTGGTTGGCTACACCTTC; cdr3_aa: CASSSGQGLVGYTF
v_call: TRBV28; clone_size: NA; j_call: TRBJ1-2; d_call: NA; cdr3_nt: TGTGCCAGCACCCACGGTTGGGACAACGATGGCTACACCTTC; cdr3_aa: CASTHGWDNDGYTF
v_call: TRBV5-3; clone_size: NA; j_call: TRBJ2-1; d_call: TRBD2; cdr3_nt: TGTGCCAGAAGCCACGGACTAGCGGGGCCCCCATCAACCAATGAGCAGTTCTTC; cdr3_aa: CARSHGLAGPPSTNEQFF
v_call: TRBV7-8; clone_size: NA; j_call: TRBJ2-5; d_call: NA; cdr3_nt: TGTGCCAGCAGCCTCCAGGGGACCCAGTACTTC; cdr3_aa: CASSLQGTQYF
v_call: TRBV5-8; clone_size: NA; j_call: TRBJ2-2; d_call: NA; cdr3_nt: TGTGCCAGCACATTTGCTTTCCGTCCCGGGGAGCTGTTTTTT; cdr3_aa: CASTFAFRPGELFF
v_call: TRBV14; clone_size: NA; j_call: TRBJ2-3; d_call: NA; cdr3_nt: TGTGCCAGCAGCCAAGGTACTTTTCGGGCGCAGTATTTT; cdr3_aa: CASSQGTFRAQYF
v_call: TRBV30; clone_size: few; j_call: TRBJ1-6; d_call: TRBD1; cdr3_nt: TGTGCCTGGAGCATACAGGGGGCCAATTCACCCCTCCACTTT; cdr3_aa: CAWSIQGANSPLHF
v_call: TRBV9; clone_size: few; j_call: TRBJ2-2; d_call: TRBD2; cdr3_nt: TGTGCCAGCAGCGTAGTAGCGGGAGGGCACGGGGAGCTGTTTTTT; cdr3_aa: CASSVVAGGHGELFF
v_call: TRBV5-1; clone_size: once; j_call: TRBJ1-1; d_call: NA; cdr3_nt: TGCGCCAGCAGCTCCACGGGTGTGACTGAAGCTTTCTTT; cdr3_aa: CASSSTGVTEAFF
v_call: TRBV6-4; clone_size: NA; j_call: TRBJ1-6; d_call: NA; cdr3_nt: TGTGCCAGCAGGGGCCCCGGGTCGGATTCACCCCTCCACTTT; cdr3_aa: CASRGPGSDSPLHF
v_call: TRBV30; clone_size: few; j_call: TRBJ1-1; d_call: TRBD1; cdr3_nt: TGTGCCTGGAGCCGACAGGGGAACACTGAAGCTTTCTTT; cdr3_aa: CAWSRQGNTEAFF
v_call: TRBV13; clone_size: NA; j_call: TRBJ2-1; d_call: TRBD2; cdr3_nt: TGTGCCAGCAGCTTAGGTGCTAGCGGGGGGGCAAGCGATGAGCAGTTCTTC; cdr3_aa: CASSLGASGGASDEQFF
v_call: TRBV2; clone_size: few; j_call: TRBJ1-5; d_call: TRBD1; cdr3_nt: TGTGCCAGCAGTGATGAGGGACAGGGGATCTATAGCAATCAGCCCCAGCATTTT; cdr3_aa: CASSDEGQGIYSNQPQHF
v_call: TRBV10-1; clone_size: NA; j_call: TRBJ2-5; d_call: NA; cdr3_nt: TGCGCCAGCAGTGACTGGGACAAGTACCAAGAGACCCAGTACTTC; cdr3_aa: CASSDWDKYQETQYF